This T cell receptor beta chain derives from a study of CD8 T cells in Susac syndrome. With random hexamers, reverse transcription was performed on about 0.5 to 1 ug of RNA. TCRdb used MiXCR to reprocess the immunoSEQ multiplex PCR reads, holding one entry per CDR3 protein. The data show approximately 190,000 distinct CDR3 sequences, with around 95% seen just once and around 0.16% held by the top ten. Deletions cut 4 bases from V and 7 bases from J, with 21 bases between. This CDR3 is built from 15 residues. Looked up from germline, CDR1 is SGDLS and CDR2 is YYNGEE. This sequence was found in a human donor with Susac syndrome. Sequenced input: CD8+ T cells from PBMCs. This chain joins TRBV9 and TRBJ2-7, with D possibly matching TRBD2 (6 bases). CDR3 region: CASSPPRPSAGEQYF. As DNA, the CDR3 is TGTGCCAGCAGCCCCCCACGACCCAGTGCGGGGGAGCAGTACTTC.